The clone carrying this TCR beta chain was recorded only once. The CDR3 loop spans 17 amino acids. V lost 4 bases and J lost 7; bases outside the gene matches: 19. The germline CDR1 and CDR2 sequences are SGHVS and FQNEAQ. This record belongs to a study of cytomegalovirus exposure and HLA in healthy donors. PCR involved 60 Vbeta and 13 Jbeta primers. TCRdb's copy holds only in-frame clones and misses some; the assay was immunoSEQ multiplex PCR. This table has about 170,000 clones, 55% to 75% appearing once. Not recorded for this donor was the CMV serostatus. The sequence was collected from a human donor in good health. The sequencing input was PBMCs. This chain uses TRBV7-8 with TRBJ2-7, with TRBD2 matching 7 bases. The CDR3 protein is CASSWRLKSGRGKEQYF. Written as DNA, the CDR3 is TGTGCCAGCAGCTGGCGACTAAAATCGGGGCGGGGGAAGGAGCAGTACTTC.